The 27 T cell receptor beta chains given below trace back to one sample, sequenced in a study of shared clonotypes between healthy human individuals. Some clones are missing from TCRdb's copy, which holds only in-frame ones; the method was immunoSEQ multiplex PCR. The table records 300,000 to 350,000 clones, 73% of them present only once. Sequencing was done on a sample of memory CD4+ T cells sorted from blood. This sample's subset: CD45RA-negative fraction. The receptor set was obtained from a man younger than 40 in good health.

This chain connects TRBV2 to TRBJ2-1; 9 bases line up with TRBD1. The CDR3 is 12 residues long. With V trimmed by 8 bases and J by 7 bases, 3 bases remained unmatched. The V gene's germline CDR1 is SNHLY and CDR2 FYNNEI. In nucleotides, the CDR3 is TGTGCCAGCGGGACAGGGTTTAATGAGCAGTTCTTC. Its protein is CASGTGFNEQFF.

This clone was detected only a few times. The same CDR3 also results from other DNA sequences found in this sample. The CDR3 loop reads CASSPYVSSYNEQFF. As DNA, the CDR3 is TGTGCCAGCTCACCTTATGTTAGCTCCTACAATGAGCAGTTCTTC. This chain joins TRBV18 and TRBJ2-1; no reliable D call. The germline V gene encodes CDR1 KGHSH and CDR2 LQKENI. The V and J ends lost 3 bases and 0 bases respectively, with 9 bases between them. This CDR3 contains 15 residues.

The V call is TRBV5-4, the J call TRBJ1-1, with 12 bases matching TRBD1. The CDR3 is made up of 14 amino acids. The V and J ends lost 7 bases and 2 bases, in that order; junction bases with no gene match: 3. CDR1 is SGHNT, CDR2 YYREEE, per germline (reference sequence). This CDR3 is CASGTGGINTEAFF. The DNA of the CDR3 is TGTGCCAGCGGGACAGGGGGCATCAACACTGAAGCTTTCTTT.

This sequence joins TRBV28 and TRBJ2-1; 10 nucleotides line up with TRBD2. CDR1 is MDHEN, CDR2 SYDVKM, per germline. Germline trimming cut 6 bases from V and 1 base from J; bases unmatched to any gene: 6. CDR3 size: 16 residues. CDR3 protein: CASSTPLAGSYNEQFF. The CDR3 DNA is TGTGCCAGCAGCACCCCACTAGCGGGATCCTACAATGAGCAGTTCTTC.

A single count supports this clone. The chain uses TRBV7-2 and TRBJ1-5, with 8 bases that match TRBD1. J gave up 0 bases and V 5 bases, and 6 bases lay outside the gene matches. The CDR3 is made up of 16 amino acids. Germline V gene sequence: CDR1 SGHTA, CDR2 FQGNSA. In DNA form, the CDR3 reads TGTGCCAGCAGCCCTGGACAGGGAGATAGCAATCAGCCCCAGCATTTT. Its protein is CASSPGQGDSNQPQHF.

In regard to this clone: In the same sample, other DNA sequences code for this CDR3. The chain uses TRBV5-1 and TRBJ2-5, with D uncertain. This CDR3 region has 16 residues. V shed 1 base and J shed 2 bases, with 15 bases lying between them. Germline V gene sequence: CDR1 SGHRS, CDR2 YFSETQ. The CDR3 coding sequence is TGCGCCAGCAGCTTGACCCCAGGACCACAACAAGAGACCCAGTACTTC. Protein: CASSLTPGPQQETQYF.

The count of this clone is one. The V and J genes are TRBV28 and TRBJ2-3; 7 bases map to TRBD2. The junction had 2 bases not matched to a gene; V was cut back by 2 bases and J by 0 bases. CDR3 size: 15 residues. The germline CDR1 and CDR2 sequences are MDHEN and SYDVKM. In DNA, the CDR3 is TGTGCCAGCAGTTTACTAGCGGTGAGCACAGATACGCAGTATTTT. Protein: CASSLLAVSTDTQYF.

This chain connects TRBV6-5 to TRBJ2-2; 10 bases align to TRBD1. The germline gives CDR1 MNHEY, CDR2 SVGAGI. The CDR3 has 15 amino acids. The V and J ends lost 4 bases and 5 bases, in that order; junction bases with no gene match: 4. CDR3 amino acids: CASSLRTGGTGELFF. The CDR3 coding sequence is TGTGCCAGCAGTTTGAGGACAGGGGGTACCGGGGAGCTGTTTTTT.

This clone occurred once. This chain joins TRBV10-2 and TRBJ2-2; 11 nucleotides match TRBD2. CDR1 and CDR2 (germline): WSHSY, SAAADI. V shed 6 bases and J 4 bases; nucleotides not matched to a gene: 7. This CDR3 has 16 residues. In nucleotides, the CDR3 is TGCGCCAGCAGATCAATAGCGGGAGGGCCCACCGGGGAGCTGTTTTTT. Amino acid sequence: CASRSIAGGPTGELFF.

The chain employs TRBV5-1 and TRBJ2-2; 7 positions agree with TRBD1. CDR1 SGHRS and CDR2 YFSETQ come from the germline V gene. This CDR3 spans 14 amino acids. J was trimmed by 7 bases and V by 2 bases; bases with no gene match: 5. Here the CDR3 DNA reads TGCGCCAGCAGCTTAGGACAGGCTGGCGGGGAGCTGTTTTTT. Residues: CASSLGQAGGELFF.

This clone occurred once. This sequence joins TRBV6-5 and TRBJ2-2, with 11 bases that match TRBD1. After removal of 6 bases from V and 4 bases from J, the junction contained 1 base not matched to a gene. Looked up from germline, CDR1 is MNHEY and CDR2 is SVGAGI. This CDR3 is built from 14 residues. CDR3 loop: CASSGTGGTGELFF. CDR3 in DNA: TGTGCCAGCAGCGGGACAGGGGGCACCGGGGAGCTGTTTTTT.

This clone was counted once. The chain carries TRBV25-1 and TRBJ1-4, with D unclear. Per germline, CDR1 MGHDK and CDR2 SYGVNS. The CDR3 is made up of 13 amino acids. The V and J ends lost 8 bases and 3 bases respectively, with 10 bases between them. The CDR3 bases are TGTGCCAGCCGTTTCGGGCCTAATGAAAAACTGTTTTTT. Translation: CASRFGPNEKLFF.

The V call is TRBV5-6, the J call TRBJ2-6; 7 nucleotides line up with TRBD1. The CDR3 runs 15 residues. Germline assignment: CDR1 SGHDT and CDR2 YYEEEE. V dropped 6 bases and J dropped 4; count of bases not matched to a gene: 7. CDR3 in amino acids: CASNQQGPGANVLTF. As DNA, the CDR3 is TGTGCCAGCAACCAACAGGGGCCCGGGGCCAACGTCCTGACTTTC.

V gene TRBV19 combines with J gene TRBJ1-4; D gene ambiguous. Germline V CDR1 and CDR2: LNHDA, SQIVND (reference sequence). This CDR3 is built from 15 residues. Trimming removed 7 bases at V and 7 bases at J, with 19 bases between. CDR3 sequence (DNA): TGTGCCAGTACCAAAGATCCGATCAGCCGTGAAAAACTGTTTTTT. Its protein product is CASTKDPISREKLFF.

The DNA of the CDR3 is TGTGCCAGCAGCTTGAGACAGGGGTACACAGATACGCAGTATTTT. It specifies CASSLRQGYTDTQYF. The chain uses TRBV11-3 and TRBJ2-3; TRBD1 matches 8 bases. The CDR3 has 15 amino acids. J was trimmed by 2 bases and V by 3 bases; bases with no gene match: 4. The germline V gene encodes CDR1 SGHNT and CDR2 YENEEA.

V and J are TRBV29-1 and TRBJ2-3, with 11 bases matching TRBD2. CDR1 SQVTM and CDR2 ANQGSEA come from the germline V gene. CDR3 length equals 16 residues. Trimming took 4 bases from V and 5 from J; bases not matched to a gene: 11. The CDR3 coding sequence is TGCAGCGTTGGGGTGTTAGCGGGAGGGCGGGGAGATACGCAGTATTTT. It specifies CSVGVLAGGRGDTQYF.

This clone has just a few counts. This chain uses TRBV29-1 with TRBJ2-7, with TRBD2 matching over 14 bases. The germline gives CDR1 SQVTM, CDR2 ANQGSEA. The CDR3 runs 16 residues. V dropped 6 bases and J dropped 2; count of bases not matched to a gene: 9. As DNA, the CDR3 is TGCAGCGTGGGGGGACTAGCGGGAGCCCCCCCCTACGAGCAGTACTTC. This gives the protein CSVGGLAGAPPYEQYF.

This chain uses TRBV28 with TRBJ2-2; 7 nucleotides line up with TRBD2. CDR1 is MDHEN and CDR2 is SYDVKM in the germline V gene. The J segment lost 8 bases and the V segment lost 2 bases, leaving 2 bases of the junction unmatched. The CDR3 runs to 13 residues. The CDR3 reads CASSLTSEGELFF. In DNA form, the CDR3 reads TGTGCCAGCAGTTTAACTAGCGAGGGGGAGCTGTTTTTT.

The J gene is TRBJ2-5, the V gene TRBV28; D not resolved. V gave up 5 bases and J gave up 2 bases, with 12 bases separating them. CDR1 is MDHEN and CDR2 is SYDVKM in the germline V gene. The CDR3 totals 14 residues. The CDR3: CASSTPLRQETQYF. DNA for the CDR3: TGTGCCAGCAGTACACCCTTAAGGCAAGAGACCCAGTACTTC. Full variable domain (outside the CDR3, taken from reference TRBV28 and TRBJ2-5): DVKVTQSSRYLVKRTGEKVFLECVQDMDHENMFWYRQDPGLGLRLIYFSYDVKMKEKGDIPEGYSVSREKKERFSLILESASTNQTSMYLCASSTPLRQETQYFGPGTRLLVL.

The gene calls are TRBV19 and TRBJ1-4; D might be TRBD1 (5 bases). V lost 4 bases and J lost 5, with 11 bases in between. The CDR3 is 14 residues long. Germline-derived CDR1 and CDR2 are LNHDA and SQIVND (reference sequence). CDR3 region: CASSTTVTNEKLFF. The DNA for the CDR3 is TGTGCCAGTAGTACGACAGTAACCAATGAAAAACTGTTTTTT.

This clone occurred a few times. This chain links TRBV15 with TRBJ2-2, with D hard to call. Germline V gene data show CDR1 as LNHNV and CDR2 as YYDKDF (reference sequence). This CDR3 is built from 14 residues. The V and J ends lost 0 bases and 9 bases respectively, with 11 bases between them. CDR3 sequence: CATSRDLASRELFF. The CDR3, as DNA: TGTGCCACCAGCAGAGATCTTGCCTCTCGGGAGCTGTTTTTT. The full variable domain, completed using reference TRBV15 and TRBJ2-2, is DAMVIQNPRYQVTQFGKPVTLSCSQTLNHNVMYWYQQKSSQAPKLLFHYYDKDFNNEADTPDNFQSRRPNTSFCFLDIRSPGLGDTAMYLCATSRDLASRELFFGEGSRLTVL.

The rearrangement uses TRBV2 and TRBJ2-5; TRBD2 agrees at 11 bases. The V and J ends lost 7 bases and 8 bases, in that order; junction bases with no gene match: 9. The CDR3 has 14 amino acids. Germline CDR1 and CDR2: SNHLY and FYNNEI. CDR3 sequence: CASISIGTSGTQYF. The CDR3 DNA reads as TGTGCCAGCATCTCAATCGGGACTAGCGGCACCCAGTACTTC.

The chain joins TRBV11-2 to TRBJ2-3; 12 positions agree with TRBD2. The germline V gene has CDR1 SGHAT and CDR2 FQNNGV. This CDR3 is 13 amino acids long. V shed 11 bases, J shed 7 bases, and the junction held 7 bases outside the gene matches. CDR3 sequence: CADATSGSYTQYF. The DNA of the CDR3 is TGTGCCGATGCGACTAGCGGGAGTTATACGCAGTATTTT. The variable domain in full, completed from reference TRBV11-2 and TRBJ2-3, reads EAGVAQSPRYKIIEKRQSVAFWCNPISGHATLYWYQQILGQGPKLLIQFQNNGVVDDSQLPKDRFSAERLKGVDSTLKIQPAKLEDSAVYLCADATSGSYTQYFGPGTRLTVL.

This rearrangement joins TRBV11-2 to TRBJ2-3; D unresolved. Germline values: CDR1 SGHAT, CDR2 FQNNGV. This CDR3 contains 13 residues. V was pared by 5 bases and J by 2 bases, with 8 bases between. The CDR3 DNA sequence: TGTGCCAGCAGCATACAAAACACAGATACGCAGTATTTT. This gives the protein CASSIQNTDTQYF.

DNA for the CDR3: TGTGCCAGCAGCTTACAATTGGACTGGAACACTGAAGCTTTCTTT. It encodes CASSLQLDWNTEAFF. The rearrangement uses TRBV5-5 and TRBJ1-1; D is undetermined. There are 15 residues in the CDR3. CDR1 is SGHKS, CDR2 YYEKEE, per germline (reference sequence). Trimming pared 2 bases from V and 1 base from J, leaving 12 bases between.

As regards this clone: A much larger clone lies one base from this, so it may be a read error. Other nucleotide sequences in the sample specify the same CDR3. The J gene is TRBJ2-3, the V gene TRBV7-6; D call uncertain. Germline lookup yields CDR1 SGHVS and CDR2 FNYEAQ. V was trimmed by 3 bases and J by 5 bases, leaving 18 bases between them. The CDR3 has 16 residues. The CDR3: CASSLAVLGSVDTQYF. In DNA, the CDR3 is TGTGCCAGCAGCTTGGCGGTTCTGGGGTCGGTAGATACGCAGTATTTT.

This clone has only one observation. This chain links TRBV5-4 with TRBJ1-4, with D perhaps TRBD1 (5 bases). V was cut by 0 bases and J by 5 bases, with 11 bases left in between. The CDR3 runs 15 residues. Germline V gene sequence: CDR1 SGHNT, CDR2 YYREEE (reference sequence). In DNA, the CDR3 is TGTGCCAGCAGCTTGGTGGGACCGAGCAATGAAAAACTGTTTTTT. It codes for CASSLVGPSNEKLFF.